This T cell receptor (beta chain) stems from a study of cytomegalovirus exposure and HLA in healthy donors. This clone was seen once. The antigen remains undetermined. Primers for the PCR totalled 60 Vbeta and 13 Jbeta. Assay used: immunoSEQ multiplex PCR; TCRdb lists only in-frame clones, some missing. Of about 130,000 clones detected, around three quarters appear once; the ten largest clones hold approximately 1.7%. Study conclusions and caveats: There was a cluster of highly shared sequence variants that was likely a sequencing artifact.

This sequence originates from a woman aged 45-65 years in good health and CMV-seronegative. Sample: PBMCs.

CDR3 bases: TGTGCCAGCAGCTTAAAGCCGGGACTAGCGACGCATGAGCAGTTCTTC. It translates to CASSLKPGLATHEQFF. The J gene is TRBJ2-1, the V gene TRBV7-9, with 10 nucleotides matching TRBD2. Germline trimming cut 2 bases from V and 8 bases from J; bases unmatched to any gene: 9. The germline CDR1 and CDR2 sequences are SEHNR and FQNEAQ (reference sequence). The CDR3 consists of 16 residues.